This TCR beta chain derives from a study of T cell responses to AZD1222 COVID-19 vaccine. In the case of this clone: Its antigen is as yet unknown.

General study points: Increased Spike-specific TCR breadth and depth were observed after two AZD1222 doses. Unmutated regions of variants are reportedly targeted by nearly half of spike-specific TCRs.

Trimming pared 2 bases from V and 5 bases from J, leaving 7 bases between. From germline, CDR1 is MNHEY and CDR2 SVGAGI. The CDR3 contains 13 residues. Using immunoSEQ multiplex PCR, the repertoire was profiled, and TCRdb retains in-frame clones only, with some absent. The sample lists 130,000 to 150,000 clones; about 86% were seen once. The input for sequencing was peripheral blood, taken 28 days after the second AZD1222 dose. The clonotype originates from an adult who received the AZD1222 COVID-19 vaccine. V and J are TRBV6-5 and TRBJ1-3; D is unclear. The CDR3 coding sequence is TGTGCCAGCAGTTACGACCCGAGAAACACCATATATTTT. Protein sequence: CASSYDPRNTIYF.